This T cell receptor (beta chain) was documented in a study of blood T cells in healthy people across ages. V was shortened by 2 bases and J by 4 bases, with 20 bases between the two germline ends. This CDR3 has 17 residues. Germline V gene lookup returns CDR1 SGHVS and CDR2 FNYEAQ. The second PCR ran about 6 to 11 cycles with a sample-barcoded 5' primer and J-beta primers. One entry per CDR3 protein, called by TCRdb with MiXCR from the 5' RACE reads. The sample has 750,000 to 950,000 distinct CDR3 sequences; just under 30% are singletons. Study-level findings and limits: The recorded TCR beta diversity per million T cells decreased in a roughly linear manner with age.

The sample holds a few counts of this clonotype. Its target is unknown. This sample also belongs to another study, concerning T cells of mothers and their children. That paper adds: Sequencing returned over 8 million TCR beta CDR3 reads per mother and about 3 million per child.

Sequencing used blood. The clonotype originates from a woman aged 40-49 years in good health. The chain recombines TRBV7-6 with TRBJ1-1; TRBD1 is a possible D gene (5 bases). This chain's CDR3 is CASSLSSGLSGPTEAFF. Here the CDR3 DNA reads TGTGCCAGCAGCTTAAGTTCGGGACTCAGCGGGCCCACTGAAGCTTTCTTT.